Below, 2 T cell receptor beta chains from the same sample are listed, as sequenced in a study of T cells in Graves' hyperthyroidism and ophthalmopathy. RNA transcripts were the template for amplifying TCR beta CDR3 regions. HTBI primers drove first-round RT-PCR of the TCR CDR3. One entry per CDR3 protein results from TCRdb running MiXCR on the multiplex PCR reads. The sample has 340,000 or so distinct CDR3 sequences, 16% seen once. The sequenced sample consisted of blood. All receptors derive from a man in his thirties or forties with Graves' hyperthyroidism.

A word on this clonotype: Because the CDR3's place on the DNA is in doubt, the DNA is left out and the CDR3 is given as listed by TCRdb. V gene TRBV15 combines with J gene TRBJ2-7; the listed D gene, TRBD1, was not tested against the DNA. CDR1 and CDR2 from the germline V gene are LNHNV and YYDKDF (reference sequence). From its first to its last residue, the CDR3 has 22 amino acids. The CDR3: CATSRDQPLSLRAVLRSQGQYF.

At least ten counts were recorded for this clonotype. The chain uses TRBV18 and TRBJ2-3; 7 bases map to TRBD1. The CDR3 extends over 15 amino acids. CDR1 KGHSH and CDR2 LQKENI come from the germline V gene. V shed 3 bases and J 0 bases; nucleotides not matched to a gene: 3. CDR3 sequence reads: CASSPSGQSTDTQYF. The DNA of the CDR3 is TGTGCCAGCTCACCGTCGGGACAGAGCACAGATACGCAGTATTTT. The variable domain in full, completed from reference TRBV18 and TRBJ2-3, reads NAGVMQNPRHLVRRRGQEARLRCSPMKGHSHVYWYRQLPEEGLKFMVYLQKENIIDESGMPKERFSAEFPKEGPSILRIQQVVRGDSAAYFCASSPSGQSTDTQYFGPGTRLTVL.